These 10 T cell receptor beta chains originate from one sample sequenced in a study of cytomegalovirus exposure and HLA in healthy donors. The PCR ran on 60 Vbeta and 13 Jbeta primers. Some clones are missing from TCRdb's copy, which holds only in-frame ones; the method was immunoSEQ multiplex PCR. The table lists fewer than 200,000 clones, 77% of them singletons, with roughly 2.6% in the top ten. Sequencing used PBMCs. Source of these receptors: a woman in her thirties or forties in good health and CMV-seropositive.

The chain links TRBV5-1 to TRBJ2-2, with 7 bases that match TRBD1. J was trimmed by 7 bases and V by 0 bases; bases with no gene match: 6. Germline V gene data show CDR1 as SGHRS and CDR2 as YFSETQ. The CDR3 has 15 residues. This chain's CDR3 is CASSLEAGQVGELFF. The CDR3 nucleotides are TGCGCCAGCAGCTTGGAGGCCGGACAGGTCGGGGAGCTGTTTTTT. Full variable domain (rest looked up from reference TRBV5-1 and TRBJ2-2): KAGVTQTPRYLIKTRGQQVTLSCSPISGHRSVSWYQQTPGQGLQFLFEYFSETQRNKGNFPGRFSGRQFSNSRSEMNVSTLELGDSALYLCASSLEAGQVGELFFGEGSRLTVL.

This chain uses TRBV6-5 with TRBJ1-2; 9 bases are shared with TRBD1. CDR3 size: 14 residues. Trimming at V came to 6 bases and at J to 1 base, leaving 3 bases not matched to a gene. Germline CDR1 is MNHEY and CDR2 is SVGAGI. CDR3 in DNA: TGTGCCAGCAGAGGGGACAGGGTTAACTATGGCTACACCTTC. It encodes CASRGDRVNYGYTF.

The DNA of the CDR3 is TGTGCCAGCAGCGAGGCGACAGGACCGAGCTCCTACAATGAGCAGTTCTTC. This gives the protein CASSEATGPSSYNEQFF. The chain joins TRBV7-2 to TRBJ2-1, with D maybe TRBD1 (6 bases). V dropped 5 bases and J dropped 0 bases, with 17 bases sitting between them. The CDR3 covers 17 residues. The germline CDR1 and CDR2 sequences are SGHTA and FQGNSA.

V usage is TRBV6-6 and J usage is TRBJ1-1, with D perhaps matching TRBD1 (5 bases). Germline-derived CDR1 and CDR2 are MNHNY and SVGAGI (reference sequence). There are 14 residues in the CDR3. V lost 8 bases, J lost 1 base, and 14 bases lay in between. CDR3 sequence: CASSTVGENTEAFF. In DNA, the CDR3 is TGTGCCAGCTCCACCGTAGGGGAGAACACTGAAGCTTTCTTT.

The chain combines TRBV25-1 with TRBJ2-3; perhaps TRBD2 as D (5 bases). The germline V gene encodes CDR1 MGHDK and CDR2 SYGVNS. Trimming cost V 2 bases and J 2 bases, with 17 bases left between them. This CDR3 region has 17 residues. CDR3 coding DNA: TGTGCCAGCAGTGAAGAAGGGCGGGCCAAAATCACAGATACGCAGTATTTT. This codes for CASSEEGRAKITDTQYF.

V and J are TRBV19 and TRBJ1-4; 9 positions match TRBD1. There are 15 residues in the CDR3. V was clipped by 6 bases and J by 0 bases; unmatched bases: 2. Germline values: CDR1 LNHDA, CDR2 SQIVND (reference sequence). DNA for the CDR3: TGTGCCAGTAGCGGGACAGGGTCAACTAATGAAAAACTGTTTTTT. This codes for CASSGTGSTNEKLFF.

This clone was seen a handful of times. This chain connects TRBV6-5 to TRBJ2-5, with a possible D match to TRBD2 (6 bases). Germline V gene data show CDR1 as MNHEY and CDR2 as SVGAGI. Trimming removed 8 bases at V and 2 bases at J, with 18 bases between. The CDR3 contains 15 residues. The CDR3 spells CASVPGRLEQETQYF. The DNA of the CDR3 is TGTGCCAGCGTACCCGGGAGACTAGAACAAGAGACCCAGTACTTC.

This chain links TRBV19 with TRBJ1-5; 12 positions match TRBD1. J was trimmed by 5 bases and V by 6 bases; bases with no gene match: 2. This CDR3 comprises 14 residues. In germline, CDR1 is LNHDA, CDR2 SQIVND (reference sequence). The CDR3 spells CASRGTGGYQPQHF. The CDR3 region has the DNA TGTGCCAGTAGGGGGACAGGGGGCTATCAGCCCCAGCATTTT.

This clone was observed a single time. The gene calls are TRBV18 and TRBJ2-3; 8 bases line up with TRBD1. V was clipped by 6 bases and J by 5 bases; unmatched bases: 10. Germline V CDR1 and CDR2: KGHSH, LQKENI. The CDR3 length is 15 residues. CDR3 nucleotides: TGTGCCAGCTCGCCATCTACAGGGGGAATAGATACGCAGTATTTT. Its protein is CASSPSTGGIDTQYF.

The V and J genes are TRBV29-1 and TRBJ1-1, with 8 bases fitting TRBD1. The length of the CDR3 is 11 residues. V was pared by 4 bases and J by 6 bases, with 1 base of the junction left unmatched. Looked up from germline, CDR1 is SQVTM and CDR2 is ANQGSEA. The CDR3 loop is CSVGQGPEAFF. The CDR3 DNA is TGCAGCGTTGGACAGGGGCCTGAAGCTTTCTTT.